This paragraph reports one TCR beta chain. This sample stems from a study of T cells in Graves' hyperthyroidism and ophthalmopathy. The CDR3 is 18 amino acids. Germline V gene data show CDR1 as SGHTA and CDR2 as FQGTGA. After removal of 5 bases from V and 2 bases from J, the junction contained 10 bases not matched to a gene. Thyroid ultrasound, orbital computed tomography, clinical symptoms, and serum thyroxine and TRAb underpinned diagnoses. The investigators amplified TCR beta CDR3 regions from RNA transcripts. The HTBI primer set served for first-round RT-PCR of the TCR CDR3. TCRdb re-called the multiplex PCR reads with MiXCR, one entry per CDR3 protein. The sample has more than 300,000 distinct CDR3 sequences, roughly 20% seen once.

The sequence came from a man aged 18 to 30 with Graves' ophthalmopathy. Specimen: blood. The gene calls are TRBV7-3 and TRBJ2-5; 14 nucleotides line up with TRBD2. The CDR3 protein is CASSETGTSGGPQETQYF. The CDR3 DNA follows: TGTGCCAGCAGCGAAACCGGGACTAGCGGGGGCCCACAAGAGACCCAGTACTTC.